This TCR beta chain was found in a study of metastatic and nonmetastatic thyroid tumors. As for the study in general: Malignant thyroid and benign thyroid patients provided blood and tumor or nodule tissue whose repertoires were compared.

The CDR3 has 14 amino acids. Between the trimmed V and J ends, which lost 1 base and 3 bases, there was a span of 12 bases. Germline CDR1 reads DFQATT; CDR2 reads SNEGSKA (reference sequence). In its sample, this clone was seen a few times. The antigen is not known. Study-wide results and caveats: TCR beta diversity was reportedly significantly higher in malignant thyroid tumors than benign nodules, in blood and tumor.

TCRdb reassembled clones from the PCR reads with MiXCR. The sample has 22,000 or so clones; roughly 24% are singletons. Before thyroid surgery, none of the patients had received any treatment. This TCR was recovered from a male donor with papillary thyroid cancer or a benign thyroid nodule (not recorded which). Some clones in this sample may be carry-over from other donors' samples. The V call is TRBV20-1, the J call TRBJ1-1; D unresolved. The sequenced sample consisted of blood. The CDR3 region is CSARGSPGDTEAFF. The DNA of the CDR3 is TGCAGTGCTAGAGGCTCTCCTGGGGACACTGAAGCTTTCTTT.